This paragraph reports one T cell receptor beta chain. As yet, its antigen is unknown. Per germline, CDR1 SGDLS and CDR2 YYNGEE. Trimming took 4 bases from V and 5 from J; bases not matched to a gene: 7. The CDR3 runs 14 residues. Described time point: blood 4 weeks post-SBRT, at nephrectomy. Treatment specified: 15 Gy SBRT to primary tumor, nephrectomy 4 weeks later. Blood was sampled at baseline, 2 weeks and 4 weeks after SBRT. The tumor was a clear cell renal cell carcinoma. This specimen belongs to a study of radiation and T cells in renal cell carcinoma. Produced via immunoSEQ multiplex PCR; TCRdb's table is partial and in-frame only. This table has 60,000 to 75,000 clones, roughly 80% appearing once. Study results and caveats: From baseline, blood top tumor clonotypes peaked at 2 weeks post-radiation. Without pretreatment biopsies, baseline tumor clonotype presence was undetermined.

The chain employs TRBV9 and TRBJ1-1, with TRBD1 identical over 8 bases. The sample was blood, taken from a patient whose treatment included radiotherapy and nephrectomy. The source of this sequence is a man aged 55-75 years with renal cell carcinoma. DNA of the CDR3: TGTGCCAGCAGCTTCCAGGGGGCACAAACTGAAGCTTTCTTT. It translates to CASSFQGAQTEAFF.